This entry lists 13 T cell receptor beta chains sequenced from one sample in a study of PD-L1 blockade in urothelial cancer. TCRdb's copy holds only in-frame clones and misses some; the assay was immunoSEQ multiplex PCR. The data show 25,000 to 35,000 clones, around 87% seen once. This material consisted of PBMCs, taken around atezolizumab (anti-PD-L1) treatment. These receptors originate from a man aged 45-65 years with urothelial cancer.

The rearrangement joins TRBV30 to TRBJ2-5; D not resolved. The length of the CDR3 is 13 residues. Germline V gene data show CDR1 as GTSNPN and CDR2 as SVGIG (reference sequence). V dropped 0 bases and J dropped 8 bases, with 13 bases sitting between them. CDR3 in amino acids: CAWSVRAGSTQYF. CDR3 bases: TGTGCCTGGAGTGTACGTGCAGGCAGTACCCAGTACTTC.

This clone is a singleton in its sample. The chain employs TRBV19 and TRBJ1-6; D may be TRBD1 (6 bases). The V and J ends lost 2 bases and 7 bases respectively, with 15 bases between them. Germline CDR1 and CDR2: LNHDA and SQIVND (reference sequence). This CDR3 is built from 16 residues. CDR3 loop: CASSITDRPVNSPLHF. CDR3 in DNA: TGTGCCAGTAGTATAACGGACAGACCAGTAAATTCACCCCTCCACTTT.

The V gene is TRBV6-1, the J gene TRBJ1-2; D gene uncertain. The CDR3 has 14 residues. With 6 bases removed from V and 2 bases from J, the gap between germline ends came to 13 bases. Germline V gives CDR1 MNHNS, CDR2 SASEGT. The CDR3, as DNA: TGTGCCAGCAGGGGCGACAACTTGAACTATGGCTACACCTTC. This sequence encodes CASRGDNLNYGYTF.

The chain couples TRBV19 to TRBJ1-2; D is uncertain. The length of the CDR3 is 15 residues. Germline loops: CDR1 LNHDA, CDR2 SQIVND (reference sequence). V lost 4 bases and J lost 2, with 14 bases in between. CDR3 DNA: TGTGCCAGTAGTACCCGACACGGTTCAAACTATGGCTACACCTTC. It encodes CASSTRHGSNYGYTF.

V gene TRBV5-1 combines with J gene TRBJ2-3; 8 nucleotides match TRBD2. V lost 0 bases to trimming and J lost 2 bases; unmatched junction nucleotides: 2. The germline V gene has CDR1 SGHRS and CDR2 YFSETQ. The CDR3 contains 15 residues. The CDR3, as DNA: TGCGCCAGCAGCTTGGAACTAGCGGCCACAGATACGCAGTATTTT. Translated, it gives CASSLELAATDTQYF.

The V gene is TRBV2, the J gene TRBJ2-7; D uncertain. This CDR3 comprises 12 residues. V was trimmed by 4 bases and J by 0 bases, leaving 4 bases between them. Per the germline V gene, CDR1 is SNHLY and CDR2 is FYNNEI. CDR3 nucleotide sequence: TGTGCCAGCAGTGGGAGCTCCTACGAGCAGTACTTC. Protein: CASSGSSYEQYF.

V gene TRBV30 combines with J gene TRBJ2-5; 10 nucleotides line up with TRBD1. Looked up from germline, CDR1 is GTSNPN and CDR2 is SVGIG (reference sequence). The V segment lost 1 base and the J segment 5 bases; nucleotides outside the gene matches: 4. The CDR3 extends over 14 amino acids. CDR3 protein: CAWSATGGVETQYF. DNA of the CDR3: TGTGCCTGGAGTGCGACAGGGGGCGTTGAGACCCAGTACTTC. Using reference TRBV30 and TRBJ2-5 for the parts outside the CDR3, the full variable domain is SQTIHQWPATLVQPVGSPLSLECTVEGTSNPNLYWYRQAAGRGLQLLFYSVGIGQISSEVPQNLSASRPQDRQFILSSKKLLLSDSGFYLCAWSATGGVETQYFGPGTRLLVL.

The rearrangement joins TRBV13 to TRBJ2-3, with D perhaps TRBD1 or TRBD2 (7 bases each). V was pared by 7 bases and J by 1 base, with 15 bases between. The germline gives CDR1 PRHDT, CDR2 FYEKMQ (reference sequence). The CDR3 sequence is 15 residues long. The CDR3 reads CASTSGGGGTDTQYF. The CDR3 DNA reads TGTGCCAGCACCTCAGGGGGGGGAGGCACAGATACGCAGTATTTT.

The gene calls are TRBV2 and TRBJ2-5; TRBD1 aligns across 7 bases. The CDR3 has 15 residues. V lost 5 bases to trimming and J lost 1 base; unmatched junction nucleotides: 7. Germline-derived CDR1 and CDR2 are SNHLY and FYNNEI. CDR3 loop: CASSRQGSIQETQYF. The CDR3 nucleotides read TGTGCCAGCAGTCGACAGGGCTCTATCCAAGAGACCCAGTACTTC.

The chain links TRBV7-9 to TRBJ2-3; 12 bases align to TRBD2. This CDR3 contains 16 residues. CDR1 and CDR2 (germline): SEHNR, FQNEAQ (reference sequence). J lost 2 bases, V lost 4 bases, and 4 bases had no gene match. The CDR3: CASSSGLAGPTDTQYF. The DNA of the CDR3 is TGTGCCAGCAGCTCAGGACTAGCGGGACCCACAGATACGCAGTATTTT.

The genes are TRBV6-5 and TRBJ1-2; TRBD1 matches 9 bases. J lost 4 bases, V lost 7 bases, and 7 bases had no gene match. The CDR3 has 14 residues. Germline V CDR1 and CDR2: MNHEY, SVGAGI. CDR3 residues: CASTPTDRGYGYTF. CDR3 DNA sequence: TGTGCCAGCACCCCGACGGACAGGGGCTATGGCTACACCTTC.

The J gene is TRBJ2-3, the V gene TRBV4-1, with 9 nucleotides matching TRBD2. This CDR3 region has 17 residues. The V gene's germline CDR1 is MGHRA and CDR2 YSYEKL. J gave up 4 bases and V 1 base, and 9 bases lay outside the gene matches. The CDR3: CASSQGRAGGLSDTQYF. In DNA form, the CDR3 reads TGCGCCAGCAGCCAAGGGCGGGCGGGGGGGCTTTCAGATACGCAGTATTTT.

This chain connects TRBV19 to TRBJ2-6, with 7 bases fitting TRBD2. The germline V gene has CDR1 LNHDA and CDR2 SQIVND (reference sequence). The CDR3 spans 16 residues. The J segment lost 0 bases and the V segment lost 6 bases, leaving 5 bases of the junction unmatched. The CDR3 protein is CASRARGGSGANVLTF. In nucleotides, the CDR3 is TGTGCCAGTAGGGCTCGCGGGGGCTCTGGGGCCAACGTCCTGACTTTC.